Listed below are T cell receptor beta chains from one sample, sequenced in a study of neurological immune-mediated disorders. MiXCR, applied by TCRdb to the 5' RACE reads, yields one record per CDR3 protein. Here the sample spans some 60,000 distinct CDR3 sequences, 3.5% to 4.5% being singletons. The sequenced material came from PBMCs. The receptors originated from a woman aged 45-65 years with multiple sclerosis. The CDR3 runs from the conserved cysteine through the conserved F or W. D genes are given only for firm matches. Rows give clone size only sometimes, using once, few, many, or a class for an expanded clone.

v_gene	d_gene	abundance	j_gene	CDR3aa	CDR3nt
TRBV11-3	TRBD1	many	TRBJ1-1	CASSFTGGSEAFF	TGTGCCAGCAGCTTTACAGGGGGCTCTGAAGCTTTCTTT
TRBV12-3/TRBV12-4	NA	many	TRBJ1-2	CASSFSRLGAYGYTF	TGTGCCAGCAGTTTCTCACGGCTCGGGGCCTATGGCTACACCTTC
TRBV7-2	NA	few	TRBJ1-5	CASSLAAGGNQPQHF	TGTGCCAGCAGCTTAGCGGCAGGAGGCAATCAGCCCCAGCATTTT
TRBV5-1	NA	many	TRBJ2-1	CASLPGMSYNEQFF	TGCGCCAGCTTACCAGGGATGTCCTACAATGAGCAGTTCTTC
TRBV14	NA	many	TRBJ2-2	CASSQVGHLRTGELFF	TGTGCCAGCAGCCAAGTCGGACACCTTAGGACCGGGGAGCTGTTTTTT
TRBV4-2	NA	many	TRBJ2-4	CASSQATRGDIQYF	TGTGCCAGCAGCCAAGCTACGAGGGGGGACATTCAGTACTTC
TRBV7-2	NA	NA	TRBJ1-1	CASSSRPGAEAFF	TGTGCCAGCAGCTCCCGACCAGGGGCAGAAGCTTTCTTT
TRBV7-2	NA	many	TRBJ2-1	CASSTIYNEQFF	TGTGCCAGCAGCACCATATACAATGAGCAGTTCTTC
TRBV29-1	TRBD2	many	TRBJ2-3	CSSPIGTSGIYF	TGCAGCTCACCCATTGGGACTAGCGGGATTTATTTT
TRBV29-1	TRBD1	many	TRBJ1-5	CSVTGLAGNQPQHF	TGCAGCGTGACAGGGTTAGCGGGCAATCAGCCCCAGCATTTT
TRBV7-8	NA	many	TRBJ2-1	CASSSGRLRSYNEQFF	TGTGCCAGCAGCTCCGGGAGACTTAGATCCTACAATGAGCAGTTCTTC
TRBV2	NA	many	TRBJ1-1	CASSQKGTEAFF	TGTGCCAGCAGTCAGAAGGGCACTGAAGCTTTCTTT
TRBV7-9	TRBD2	many	TRBJ2-7	CASSFPTSGSRYEQYF	TGTGCCAGCAGCTTCCCGACTAGCGGGAGCAGGTACGAGCAGTACTTC
TRBV20-1	TRBD2	few	TRBJ2-2	CSANREGIGELFF	TGCAGTGCTAATCGGGAGGGCATCGGGGAGCTGTTTTTT
TRBV10-3	TRBD1	many	TRBJ1-1	CASTGASTEAFF	TGTGCCAGTACAGGGGCTAGCACTGAAGCTTTCTTT
TRBV3-1	NA	many	TRBJ2-1	CASSQDPRQVHNEQFF	TGTGCCAGCAGCCAAGATCCGCGACAGGTCCACAATGAGCAGTTCTTC
TRBV20-1	NA	NA	TRBJ2-1	CSARGPRASSYNEQFF	TGCAGTGCTAGAGGTCCTCGGGCGAGCTCCTACAATGAGCAGTTCTTC
TRBV12-3/TRBV12-4	TRBD2	many	TRBJ2-1	CASSPHGAGEGEQFF	TGTGCCAGCAGTCCCCATGGCGCGGGAGAGGGTGAGCAGTTCTTC
TRBV11-2	NA	many	TRBJ2-6	CASRDFTNVLTF	TGTGCCTCTCGGGATTTTACCAACGTCCTGACTTTC
TRBV29-1	TRBD1	many	TRBJ1-2	CSVEEGASGYTF	TGCAGCGTTGAGGAGGGGGCTAGCGGCTACACCTTC
TRBV9	NA	NA	TRBJ2-1	CASSVGGVDNEQFF	TGTGCCAGCAGCGTAGGCGGGGTAGACAATGAGCAGTTCTTC
TRBV5-1	NA	many	TRBJ1-4	CASSWGAQATNEKLFF	TGCGCCAGCAGCTGGGGGGCGCAGGCGACTAATGAAAAACTGTTTTTT
TRBV7-3	TRBD1	many	TRBJ2-1	CASSSPGQGYNEQFF	TGTGCCAGCAGCTCCCCGGGACAGGGTTACAATGAGCAGTTCTTC
TRBV7-9	NA	many	TRBJ1-1	CASSLGGPNTEAFF	TGTGCCAGCAGCTTAGGAGGTCCGAACACTGAAGCTTTCTTT
TRBV7-2	NA	many	TRBJ1-5	CASSLARRTVQHF	TGTGCCAGCAGCTTAGCTAGGAGGACAGTCCAGCATTTT
TRBV29-1	TRBD2	many	TRBJ2-1	CSARLAGGGSSYNEQFF	TGCAGCGCCCGCCTAGCGGGAGGGGGGAGCTCCTACAATGAGCAGTTCTTC
TRBV7-2	NA	many	TRBJ2-5	CASSLGGAQPIKETQYF	TGTGCCAGCAGCTTAGGGGGGGCGCAGCCTATCAAAGAGACCCAGTACTTC
TRBV29-1	NA	many	TRBJ1-2	CSVGTENYGYTF	TGCAGCGTTGGGACAGAAAACTATGGCTACACCTTC
TRBV6-1	NA	few	TRBJ2-3	CASSEGTQDTQYF	TGTGCCAGCAGTGAAGGGACACAAGATACGCAGTATTTT
TRBV20-1	TRBD2	many	TRBJ2-1	CSARGSGTHNEQFF	TGCAGTGCTAGGGGTAGCGGGACGCACAATGAGCAGTTCTTC
TRBV24-1	TRBD2	many	TRBJ2-1	CATLAGGPGNEQFF	TGTGCCACCTTAGCGGGAGGGCCGGGCAATGAGCAGTTCTTC
TRBV4-3	NA	many	TRBJ2-7	CASSHIYVQGREQYF	TGCGCCAGCAGCCATATTTACGTTCAGGGCCGCGAGCAGTACTTC
TRBV7-2	NA	many	TRBJ2-7	CASRDPPGHEQYF	TGTGCCAGCCGGGACCCTCCAGGACACGAGCAGTACTTC
TRBV7-2	TRBD2	many	TRBJ2-3	CACRLAGGSDTQYF	TGTGCCTGCCGACTAGCGGGAGGTTCAGATACGCAGTATTTT
TRBV12-3/TRBV12-4	NA	many	TRBJ2-5	CASSGLGETQYF	TGTGCCAGCAGCGGCCTGGGAGAGACCCAGTACTTC
TRBV20-1	NA	many	TRBJ1-1	CSAPTGSNGFF	TGCAGTGCGCCAACAGGGTCGAATGGTTTCTTT
TRBV29-1	TRBD2	many	TRBJ2-3	CSVTGTISTDTQYF	TGCAGCGTCACCGGGACTATCAGCACAGATACGCAGTATTTT
TRBV7-2	NA	many	TRBJ2-7	CASSFQAGTKHEQYF	TGTGCCAGCAGCTTTCAAGCCGGGACAAAACACGAGCAGTACTTC
TRBV27	TRBD1	many	TRBJ2-7	CASSFGTGGLEQYF	TGTGCCAGCAGTTTCGGGACAGGAGGCTTAGAGCAGTACTTC
TRBV5-1	TRBD2	medium-sized	TRBJ2-7	CASSLVAGAYEQYF	TGCGCCAGCAGCTTAGTAGCGGGAGCCTACGAGCAGTACTTC
TRBV19	TRBD2	many	TRBJ2-1	CASSLPSGTEQFF	TGTGCCAGTAGTTTGCCTAGCGGGACTGAGCAGTTCTTC
TRBV7-2	NA	NA	TRBJ1-1	CASSLVGGVGQNTEAFF	TGTGCCAGCAGCTTAGTGGGGGGAGTGGGACAGAACACTGAAGCTTTCTTT
TRBV4-3	TRBD2	many	TRBJ2-5	CASSPLGEGDETQYF	TGCGCCAGCAGCCCCCTTGGGGAGGGCGACGAGACCCAGTACTTC
TRBV7-2	NA	NA	TRBJ1-2	CTSSPPGGFDYGYTF	TGTACCAGCAGCCCCCCGGGGGGGTTTGACTATGGCTACACCTTC
TRBV29-1	NA	NA	TRBJ1-1	CSATTRNTEAFF	TGCAGCGCAACAACAAGGAACACTGAAGCTTTCTTT
TRBV20-1	TRBD1	many	TRBJ1-1	CSARTGGKTEAFF	TGCAGTGCGCGGACAGGGGGCAAGACTGAAGCTTTCTTT
TRBV7-9	TRBD1	many	TRBJ1-4	CASSSLGGRSEKLFF	TGTGCCAGCAGCTCTTTAGGGGGCCGATCTGAAAAACTGTTTTTT
TRBV5-1	TRBD2	few	TRBJ2-7	CASSLPSGGYEQYF	TGCGCCAGCAGCTTGCCCAGCGGGGGCTACGAGCAGTACTTC
TRBV29-1	TRBD2	many	TRBJ2-5	CSHKGEGQETQYF	TGCAGCCATAAAGGGGAGGGTCAAGAGACCCAGTACTTC